This T cell receptor (beta chain) was sequenced during a study of cytomegalovirus exposure and HLA in healthy donors. PCR amplification relied on 60 Vbeta primers (plus 13 Jbeta primers). Produced via immunoSEQ multiplex PCR; TCRdb's table is partial and in-frame only. The top ten hold about 15% of the sample, which has fewer than 90,000 clones, roughly 83% seen once. The ends were cut back, 5 bases at V and 10 bases at J, with 11 bases in the middle. Germline CDR1 is GTSNPN and CDR2 is SVGIG (reference sequence). The CDR3 is made up of 10 amino acids. The sequenced material came from PBMCs. The receptor comes from a middle-aged woman in good health and CMV-seropositive. The J gene is TRBJ1-2, the V gene TRBV30; maybe TRBD1 (5 bases). This chain's CDR3 is CAWGTHSYTF. The CDR3 DNA reads TGTGCCTGGGGGACTCACTCCTACACCTTC.